The rows below give T cell receptor beta chains drawn from one sample of a study. Each CDR3 protein gets one entry after TCRdb re-called the RT-PCR reads with MiXCR. Of about 680,000 distinct CDR3 sequences detected, 13% to 15% appear once; the ten largest clones hold 3.6%. Sequenced sample: memory CD4+ T cells from blood. The receptors stem from a female donor in good health, serving as a healthy control. CDR3s include the opening cysteine and the closing phenylalanine or tryptophan. The D gene is left open where the match is weak. The listing skips clone size in some rows; elsewhere it reads once, few, many or a size class.

V gene	J gene	D gene	clone size	CDR3 DNA	CDR3 protein
TRBV7-9	TRBJ1-2	.	.	TGTGCCAGCAGTCCCGAGGATAGTGGCTACACCTTC	CASSPEDSGYTF
TRBV14	TRBJ2-1	.	few	TGTGCCAGCAGCCAAGATAGGGAGCGGCAGTTCTTC	CASSQDRERQFF
TRBV20-1	TRBJ2-3	TRBD2	few	TGCAGTGCTAGGAAGAGAGGACTAGCGGCCGCAGATACGCAGTATTTT	CSARKRGLAAADTQYF
TRBV20-1	TRBJ2-7	TRBD1	few	TGCAGTGCTAGTGACCGGACAGGGTACTACGAGCAGTACTTC	CSASDRTGYYEQYF
TRBV20-1	TRBJ2-1	TRBD2	few	TGCAGTGCTCCCAGACTAGCTCTGGGGTCGGGTGAGCAGTTCTTC	CSAPRLALGSGEQFF
TRBV5-1	TRBJ1-1	TRBD1	.	TGCGCCAGCAGACCGACAGGGGTGCGGACTGAAGCTTTCTTT	CASRPTGVRTEAFF
TRBV29-1	TRBJ2-1	TRBD1	.	TGCAGCGTTGCGAGCTCGACAGGGGGCTCCTACAATGAGCAGTTCTTC	CSVASSTGGSYNEQFF
TRBV25-1	TRBJ1-2	.	few	TGTGCCAGCAGTGATTGGGACCAACCGACCTTC	CASSDWDQPTF
TRBV20-1	TRBJ1-2	.	.	TGCAGTGCTACTACAGATTTTGGCTACACCTTC	CSATTDFGYTF
TRBV28	TRBJ1-2	.	.	TGTGCCAGCAGTCCCGGCCCTTGGGGAGGCTACACCTTC	CASSPGPWGGYTF
TRBV12-3/TRBV12-4	TRBJ1-5	TRBD1	.	TGTGCCAGCAGCTCCGGGACAGGGGACAATCAGCCCCAGCATTTT	CASSSGTGDNQPQHF
TRBV20-1	TRBJ2-3	.	few	TGCAGTGCTAGAGGTAGCGGCTTTAGCACAGATACGCAGTATTTT	CSARGSGFSTDTQYF
TRBV5-1	TRBJ2-1	.	few	TGCGCCAGCAGCTGGGCCGGGCCGCTTAACTCCTACAATGAGCAGTTCTTC	CASSWAGPLNSYNEQFF
TRBV6-5	TRBJ2-5	.	.	TGTGCCAGCAGTTCGCAGGGCAGTATGGAGACCCAGTACTTC	CASSSQGSMETQYF
TRBV10-3	TRBJ2-2	TRBD2	many	TGTGCCATCAGTGCGACTGGGACTAGCGCTGAATACACCGGGGAGCTGTTTTTT	CAISATGTSAEYTGELFF
TRBV11-2	TRBJ2-1	.	few	TGTGCCAGCACTCGAGGAGCCGAGCAGTTCTTC	CASTRGAEQFF
TRBV20-1	TRBJ2-7	TRBD1	many	TGCAGTGTAGACAGGGGGCGCGGGACCTACGAGCAGTACTTC	CSVDRGRGTYEQYF
TRBV12-3/TRBV12-4	TRBJ1-5	.	few	TGTGCCAGTTCGAACGGGGGGTCGGGTCAGCCCCAGCATTTT	CASSNGGSGQPQHF
TRBV18	TRBJ2-5	TRBD1	many	TGCGCCAGCAGCCCGGGACAGGAAGAGACCCAGTACTTC	CASSPGQEETQYF
TRBV4-2	TRBJ1-6	TRBD1	many	TGTGCCAGCAGCCAAGTCCGGCAGGGGGATAATTCACCCCTCCACTTT	CASSQVRQGDNSPLHF
TRBV5-1	TRBJ2-1	TRBD1	few	TGCGCCAGCAGCTTGGTTCCTTTACAGGGGGCAATTGAGCAGTTCTTC	CASSLVPLQGAIEQFF
TRBV12-3/TRBV12-4	TRBJ2-5	.	few	TGTGCCAGCAGTTTAGGTTTGGTGTACCAAGAGACCCAGTACTTC	CASSLGLVYQETQYF
TRBV6-6	TRBJ2-3	TRBD2	few	TGTGCCAGCAGAAATACTTGGACTAGCGGCAGCTCTGGAGATACGCAGTATTTT	CASRNTWTSGSSGDTQYF
TRBV7-2	TRBJ1-5	TRBD1	few	TGTGCCAGCAGCTTAGTAGACAGGGGCAATCAGCCCCAGCATTTT	CASSLVDRGNQPQHF
TRBV20-1	TRBJ2-3	TRBD2	few	TGCAGTGCCCGGCCCCCTAGACTAGCGTCAGATACGCAGTATTTT	CSARPPRLASDTQYF
TRBV5-1	TRBJ1-2	.	.	TGCGCCAGCAGCGCCTCCGGGACCCAAAGGCATGGCTACACCTTC	CASSASGTQRHGYTF
TRBV20-1	TRBJ2-1	TRBD2	.	TGCAGTGCTAGTCCCTCCCTAGCGGGAGAGTTCAATGAGCAGTTCTTC	CSASPSLAGEFNEQFF
TRBV5-1	TRBJ1-2	TRBD1	few	TGCGCCAGCAGCTTGCACGGACAGGGCAGTGGTGGCTACACCTTC	CASSLHGQGSGGYTF
TRBV7-2	TRBJ2-1	TRBD2	many	TGTGCCAGCAGCTTAGTCGCGCTAGCGGGAGAAAATGAGCAGTTCTTC	CASSLVALAGENEQFF
TRBV5-1	TRBJ2-3	TRBD2	few	TGCGCCAGCAGCTTGGATCCTAGCGGGTCCACAGATACGCAGTATTTT	CASSLDPSGSTDTQYF